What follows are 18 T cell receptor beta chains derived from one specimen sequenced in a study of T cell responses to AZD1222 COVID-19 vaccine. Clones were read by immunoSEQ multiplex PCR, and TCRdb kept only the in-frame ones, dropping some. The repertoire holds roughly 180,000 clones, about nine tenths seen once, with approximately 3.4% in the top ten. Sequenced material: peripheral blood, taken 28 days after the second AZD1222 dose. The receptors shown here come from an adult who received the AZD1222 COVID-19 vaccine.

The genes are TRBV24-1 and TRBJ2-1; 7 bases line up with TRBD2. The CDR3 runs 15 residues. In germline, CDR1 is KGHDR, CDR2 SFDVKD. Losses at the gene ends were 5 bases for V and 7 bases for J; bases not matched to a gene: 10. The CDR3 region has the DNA TGTGCCACCAGTGCGCCCACCGGGGGGACTAATGAGCAGTTCTTC. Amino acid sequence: CATSAPTGGTNEQFF.

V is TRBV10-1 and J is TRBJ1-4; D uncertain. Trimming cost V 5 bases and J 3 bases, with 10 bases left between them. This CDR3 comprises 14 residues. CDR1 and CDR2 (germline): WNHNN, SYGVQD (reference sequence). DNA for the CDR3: TGCGCCAGCAGTCCCGACGGATCTAATGAAAAACTGTTTTTT. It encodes CASSPDGSNEKLFF.

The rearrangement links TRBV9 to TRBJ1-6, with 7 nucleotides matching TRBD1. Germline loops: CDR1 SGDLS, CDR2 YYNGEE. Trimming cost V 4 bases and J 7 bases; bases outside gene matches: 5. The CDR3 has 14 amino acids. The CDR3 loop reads CASSPTGLNSPLHF. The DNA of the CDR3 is TGTGCCAGCAGCCCGACAGGGTTAAATTCACCCCTCCACTTT.

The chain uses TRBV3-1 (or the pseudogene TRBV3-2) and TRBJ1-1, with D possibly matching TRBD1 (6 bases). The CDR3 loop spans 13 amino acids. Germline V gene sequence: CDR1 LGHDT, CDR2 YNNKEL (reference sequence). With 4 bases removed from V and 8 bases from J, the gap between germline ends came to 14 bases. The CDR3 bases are TGTGCCAGCAGCCCTCAGGGGTCCAGGGAAGCTTTCTTT. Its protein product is CASSPQGSREAFF.

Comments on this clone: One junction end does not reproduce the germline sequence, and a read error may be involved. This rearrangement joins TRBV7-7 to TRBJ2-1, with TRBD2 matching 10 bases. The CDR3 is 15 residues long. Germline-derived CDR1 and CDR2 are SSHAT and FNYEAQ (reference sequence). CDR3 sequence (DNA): TGTGCTAGCAGCTTAGCCAGCGGGAGGGGGGGTGAGCAGTTCTTC. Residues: CASSLASGRGGEQFF.

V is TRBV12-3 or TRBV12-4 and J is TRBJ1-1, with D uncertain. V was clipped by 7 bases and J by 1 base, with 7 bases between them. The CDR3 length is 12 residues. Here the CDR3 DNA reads TGTGCCAGCACTCGGAGGAACACTGAAGCTTTCTTT. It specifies CASTRRNTEAFF.

The CDR3 DNA reads TGCGCCAGCATGGGGGACAGCTCCTACAATGAGCAGTTCTTC. This translates into CASMGDSSYNEQFF. The J gene is TRBJ2-1, the V gene TRBV5-1; 7 bases align to TRBD1. This CDR3 is 14 amino acids long. Per germline, CDR1 SGHRS and CDR2 YFSETQ. With 6 bases clipped from V and 0 bases from J, the junction kept 3 bases outside the gene matches.

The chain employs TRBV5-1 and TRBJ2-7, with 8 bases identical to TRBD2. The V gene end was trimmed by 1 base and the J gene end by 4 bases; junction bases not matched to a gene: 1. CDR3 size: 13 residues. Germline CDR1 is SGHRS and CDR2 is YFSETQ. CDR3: CASSLTSGYEQYF. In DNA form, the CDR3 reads TGCGCCAGCAGCTTGACTAGCGGTTACGAGCAGTACTTC. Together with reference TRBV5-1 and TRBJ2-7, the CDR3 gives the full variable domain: KAGVTQTPRYLIKTRGQQVTLSCSPISGHRSVSWYQQTPGQGLQFLFEYFSETQRNKGNFPGRFSGRQFSNSRSEMNVSTLELGDSALYLCASSLTSGYEQYFGPGTRLTVT.

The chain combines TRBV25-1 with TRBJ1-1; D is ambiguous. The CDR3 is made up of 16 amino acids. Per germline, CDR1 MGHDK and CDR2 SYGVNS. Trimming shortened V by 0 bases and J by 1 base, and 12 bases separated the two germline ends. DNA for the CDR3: TGTGCCAGCAGTGAATATTGGATCTCCCGGAACACTGAAGCTTTCTTT. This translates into CASSEYWISRNTEAFF.

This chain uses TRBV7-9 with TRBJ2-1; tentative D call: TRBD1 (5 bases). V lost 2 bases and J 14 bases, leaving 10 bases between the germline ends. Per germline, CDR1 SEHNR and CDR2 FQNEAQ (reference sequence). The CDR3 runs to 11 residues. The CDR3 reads CASSLQGREFF. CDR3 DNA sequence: TGTGCCAGCAGCTTACAGGGCAGGGAGTTCTTC.

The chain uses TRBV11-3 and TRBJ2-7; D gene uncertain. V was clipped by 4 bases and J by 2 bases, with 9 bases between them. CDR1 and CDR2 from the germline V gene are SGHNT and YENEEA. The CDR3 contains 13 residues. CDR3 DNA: TGTGCCAGCAGCTCCCGACGAACCTACGAGCAGTACTTC. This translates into CASSSRRTYEQYF.

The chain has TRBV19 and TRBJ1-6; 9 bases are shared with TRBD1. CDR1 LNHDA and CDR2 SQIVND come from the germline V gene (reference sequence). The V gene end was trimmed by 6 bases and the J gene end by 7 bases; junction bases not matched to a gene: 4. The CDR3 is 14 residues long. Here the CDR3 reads CASRMTGGNSPLHF. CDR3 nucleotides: TGTGCCAGTAGGATGACAGGGGGAAATTCACCCCTCCACTTT.

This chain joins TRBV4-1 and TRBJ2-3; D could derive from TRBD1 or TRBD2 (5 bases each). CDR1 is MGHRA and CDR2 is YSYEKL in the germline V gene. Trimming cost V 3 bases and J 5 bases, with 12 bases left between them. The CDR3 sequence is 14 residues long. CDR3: CASSHLGDGDTQYF. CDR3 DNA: TGCGCCAGCAGCCATCTGGGGGACGGAGATACGCAGTATTTT.

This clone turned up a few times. The CDR3 here is CASGSGRGGYGYTF. CDR3 nucleotides: TGTGCCAGCGGGTCCGGGCGCGGCGGCTATGGCTACACCTTC. The gene calls are TRBV9 and TRBJ1-2; the D is unclear. V lost 7 bases to trimming and J lost 4 bases, with 17 bases between them. The V gene's germline CDR1 is SGDLS and CDR2 YYNGEE. The CDR3 length is 14 residues.

CDR3 nucleotides: TGTGCCAGCTCAGACGGACCACAGGGAAAACTGTTTTTT. Translated, it gives CASSDGPQGKLFF. This rearrangement joins TRBV18 to TRBJ1-4; D may be TRBD1 (6 bases). The CDR3 length is 13 residues. Trimming left V 5 bases short and J 10 bases short, with 14 bases between. Per germline, CDR1 KGHSH and CDR2 LQKENI. Drawing the rest from reference TRBV18 and TRBJ1-4, the complete variable domain is NAGVMQNPRHLVRRRGQEARLRCSPMKGHSHVYWYRQLPEEGLKFMVYLQKENIIDESGMPKERFSAEFPKEGPSILRIQQVVRGDSAAYFCASSDGPQGKLFFGSGTQLSVL.

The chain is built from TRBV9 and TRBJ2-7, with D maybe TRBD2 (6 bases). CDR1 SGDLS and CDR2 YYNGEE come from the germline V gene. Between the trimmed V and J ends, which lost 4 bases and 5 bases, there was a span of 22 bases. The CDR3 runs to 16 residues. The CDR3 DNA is TGTGCCAGCAGCCCTCGATCCGGGCCCCGGGGGAACGAGCAGTACTTC. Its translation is CASSPRSGPRGNEQYF.

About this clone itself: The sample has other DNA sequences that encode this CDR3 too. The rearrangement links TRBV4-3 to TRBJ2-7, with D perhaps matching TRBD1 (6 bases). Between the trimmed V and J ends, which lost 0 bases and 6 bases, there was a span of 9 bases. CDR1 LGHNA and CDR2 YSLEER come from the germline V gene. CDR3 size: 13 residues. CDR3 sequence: CASSQDRGVEQYF. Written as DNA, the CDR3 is TGCGCCAGCAGCCAAGACAGGGGTGTCGAGCAGTACTTC.

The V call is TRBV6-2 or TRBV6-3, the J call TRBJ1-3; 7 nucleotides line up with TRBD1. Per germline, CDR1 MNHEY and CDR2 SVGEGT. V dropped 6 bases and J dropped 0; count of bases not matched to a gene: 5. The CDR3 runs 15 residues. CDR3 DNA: TGTGCCAGCAGCACCGGACAGGTCTCTGGAAACACCATATATTTT. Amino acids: CASSTGQVSGNTIYF.